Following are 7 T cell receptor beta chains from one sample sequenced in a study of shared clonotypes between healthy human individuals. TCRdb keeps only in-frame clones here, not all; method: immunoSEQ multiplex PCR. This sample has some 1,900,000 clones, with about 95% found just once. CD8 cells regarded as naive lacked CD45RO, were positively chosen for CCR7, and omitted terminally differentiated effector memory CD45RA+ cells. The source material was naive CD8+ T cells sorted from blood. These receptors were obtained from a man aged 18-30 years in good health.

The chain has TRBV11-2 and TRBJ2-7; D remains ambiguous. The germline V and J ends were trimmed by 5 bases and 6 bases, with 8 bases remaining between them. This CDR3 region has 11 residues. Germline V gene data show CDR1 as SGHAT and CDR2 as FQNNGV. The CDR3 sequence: CASSPDTEQYF. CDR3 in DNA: TGTGCCAGCAGCCCCGACACCGAGCAGTACTTC.

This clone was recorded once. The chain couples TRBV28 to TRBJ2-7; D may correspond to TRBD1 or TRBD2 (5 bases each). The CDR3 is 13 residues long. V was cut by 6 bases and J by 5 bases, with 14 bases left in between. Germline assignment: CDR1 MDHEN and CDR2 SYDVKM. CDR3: CASSPPQGHEQYF. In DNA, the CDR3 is TGTGCCAGCAGCCCACCGCAGGGACACGAGCAGTACTTC.

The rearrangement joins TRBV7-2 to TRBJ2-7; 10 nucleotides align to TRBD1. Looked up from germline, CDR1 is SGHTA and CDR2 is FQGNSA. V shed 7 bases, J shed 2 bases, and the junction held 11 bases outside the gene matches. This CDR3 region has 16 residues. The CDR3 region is CASTPTSGTGAYEQYF. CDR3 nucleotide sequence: TGTGCCAGCACCCCAACGTCCGGGACAGGGGCCTACGAGCAGTACTTC.

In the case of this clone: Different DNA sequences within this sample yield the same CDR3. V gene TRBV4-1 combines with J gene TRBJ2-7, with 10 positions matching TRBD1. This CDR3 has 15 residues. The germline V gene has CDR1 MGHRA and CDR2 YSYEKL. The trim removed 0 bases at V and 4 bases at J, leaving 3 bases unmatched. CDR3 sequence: CASSQDKGQGYEQYF. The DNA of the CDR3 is TGCGCCAGCAGCCAAGATAAGGGACAGGGGTACGAGCAGTACTTC.

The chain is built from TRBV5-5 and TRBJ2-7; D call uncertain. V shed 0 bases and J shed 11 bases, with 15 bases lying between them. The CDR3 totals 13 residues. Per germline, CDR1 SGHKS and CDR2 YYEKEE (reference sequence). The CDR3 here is CASSLGLLPTKYF. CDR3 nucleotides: TGTGCCAGCAGCTTGGGGCTGTTACCTACGAAGTACTTC.

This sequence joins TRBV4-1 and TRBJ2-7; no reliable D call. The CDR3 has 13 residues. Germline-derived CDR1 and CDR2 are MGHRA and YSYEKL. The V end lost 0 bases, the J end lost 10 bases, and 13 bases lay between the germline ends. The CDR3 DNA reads TGCGCCAGCAGCCAAGATTCCAGAACCGACCAGTACTTC. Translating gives CASSQDSRTDQYF.

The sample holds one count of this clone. CDR3 nucleotides: TGTGCCAGCAGCCCCGGGACAGGGATGTCATATACGCAGTATTTT. Translated: CASSPGTGMSYTQYF. The chain has TRBV6-5 and TRBJ2-3, with 9 bases matching TRBD1. The CDR3 is made up of 15 amino acids. J lost 7 bases, V lost 6 bases, and 11 bases had no gene match. Germline CDR1 MNHEY, CDR2 SVGAGI.